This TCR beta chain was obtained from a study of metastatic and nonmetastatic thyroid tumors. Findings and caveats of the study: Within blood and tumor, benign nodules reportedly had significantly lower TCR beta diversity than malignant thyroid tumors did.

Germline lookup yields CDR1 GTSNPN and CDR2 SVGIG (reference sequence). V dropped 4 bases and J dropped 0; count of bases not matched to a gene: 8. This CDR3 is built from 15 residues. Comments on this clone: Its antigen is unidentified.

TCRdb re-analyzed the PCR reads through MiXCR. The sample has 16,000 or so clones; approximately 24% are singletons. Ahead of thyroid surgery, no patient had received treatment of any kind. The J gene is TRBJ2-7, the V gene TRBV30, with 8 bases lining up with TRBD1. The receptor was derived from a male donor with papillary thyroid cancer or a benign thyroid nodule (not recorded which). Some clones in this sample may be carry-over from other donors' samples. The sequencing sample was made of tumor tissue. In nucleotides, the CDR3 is TGTGCCTGGACCAATGGACAGGGCCTCTCCTACGAGCAGTACTTC. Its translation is CAWTNGQGLSYEQYF.